These T cell receptor beta chains were read from a single sample in a study of T cells after yellow fever vaccination. Via MiXCR, TCRdb re-called the 5' RACE reads, giving one row per CDR3 protein. The top ten clones hold roughly 43% of a sample with 100,000 to 150,000 distinct CDR3 sequences, approximately 8.4% of them seen once. This specimen consisted of CD8+ T cells sorted from PBMCs, obtained on the day of the yellow fever booster vaccination. The receptor source for this set is a man between 18 and 35 years old who received the YFV17D yellow fever vaccine. Both conserved end residues are trimmed from each CDR3. Each record gives: V gene, J gene, CDR3 protein.

V: TRBV20-1; J: TRBJ2-3; CDR3: SPRVPSTDTQY
V: TRBV5-1; J: TRBJ2-7; CDR3: ASSLSDEQY
V: TRBV7-9; J: TRBJ1-1; CDR3: ACSPGLRENTEAF
V: TRBV7-3; J: TRBJ2-7; CDR3: ASSYGGAGYEQY
V: TRBV7-9; J: TRBJ1-2; CDR3: ASSADGATSGYT
V: TRBV5-1; J: TRBJ1-4; CDR3: ASSPLGTGDEKLF
V: TRBV6-2/TRBV6-3; J: TRBJ1-2; CDR3: ASSPGTEYGYT
V: TRBV12-5; J: TRBJ2-5; CDR3: ASGFVTGGGQETQY
V: TRBV9; J: TRBJ2-3; CDR3: ASSPRGDADTQY
V: TRBV4-1; J: TRBJ2-3; CDR3: ASSQVGRAYTDTQY
V: TRBV5-1; J: TRBJ2-1; CDR3: ASSLAVLGNNEQF
V: TRBV7-9; J: TRBJ1-5; CDR3: ASRGDSSNQPQH
V: TRBV9; J: TRBJ2-2; CDR3: ASSVARGPFGELF
V: TRBV12-3/TRBV12-4; J: TRBJ2-2; CDR3: ASSLGGGAGELF
V: TRBV7-9; J: TRBJ2-6; CDR3: ASLQGPSGANVLT
V: TRBV4-1; J: TRBJ2-7; CDR3: ASSQEGSRVYEQY
V: TRBV4-1; J: TRBJ2-2; CDR3: ASSPRGDGELF
V: TRBV24-1; J: TRBJ2-2; CDR3: ATSDLYPSGTGTGELF
V: TRBV11-3; J: TRBJ2-1; CDR3: ASSPEFQSDEQF
V: TRBV4-2; J: TRBJ2-3; CDR3: ASSQSSGTDTQY
V: TRBV5-1; J: TRBJ2-5; CDR3: ASSFSAYRDQETQY
V: TRBV12-3/TRBV12-4; J: TRBJ2-5; CDR3: PGREETQY
V: TRBV29-1; J: TRBJ2-3; CDR3: SVEVRATDTQY
V: TRBV20-1; J: TRBJ1-2; CDR3: SARLGSRDLGDT
V: TRBV7-2; J: TRBJ2-3; CDR3: ASSPLAVNTDTQY
V: TRBV20-1; J: TRBJ2-5; CDR3: SANAGLETQY
V: TRBV7-3; J: TRBJ2-1; CDR3: ASSSRPDAIRAEQF
V: TRBV1; J: TRBJ2-1; CDR3: TSTETSGGYNEQF
V: TRBV7-9; J: TRBJ2-3; CDR3: ASSSWTADTQY
V: TRBV11-2; J: TRBJ1-1; CDR3: ASSFTRTLDTEAF
V: TRBV3-1; J: TRBJ2-1; CDR3: ASSQGSGDTYNEQF
V: TRBV6-5; J: TRBJ2-2; CDR3: ASSYSNSHTGELF
V: TRBV6-5; J: TRBJ2-2; CDR3: ASSYSVNSGVRELF
V: TRBV4-3; J: TRBJ1-5; CDR3: ASSRDRGDQPQH
V: TRBV20-1; J: TRBJ2-2; CDR3: SARGSGDTGELF
V: TRBV19; J: TRBJ1-1; CDR3: ASCTGTSRTEAF
V: TRBV5-1; J: TRBJ2-1; CDR3: ASSFRGGYNEQF
V: TRBV28; J: TRBJ2-1; CDR3: ASSKDRGLNEQF
V: TRBV4-1; J: TRBJ2-1; CDR3: ASSLRGGTEQF
V: TRBV6-2/TRBV6-3; J: TRBJ2-1; CDR3: ASSRLAGGLYNEQF
V: TRBV6-5; J: TRBJ2-1; CDR3: ASRRGLAGKNEQF
V: TRBV4-1; J: TRBJ1-2; CDR3: ASSFPDGRSGGYT
V: TRBV7-2; J: TRBJ2-3; CDR3: ASSWGDDTDTQY
V: TRBV7-9; J: TRBJ1-1; CDR3: ASSPTGYLTEAF
V: TRBV4-2; J: TRBJ1-6; CDR3: ASSPSTGQGNSPLH